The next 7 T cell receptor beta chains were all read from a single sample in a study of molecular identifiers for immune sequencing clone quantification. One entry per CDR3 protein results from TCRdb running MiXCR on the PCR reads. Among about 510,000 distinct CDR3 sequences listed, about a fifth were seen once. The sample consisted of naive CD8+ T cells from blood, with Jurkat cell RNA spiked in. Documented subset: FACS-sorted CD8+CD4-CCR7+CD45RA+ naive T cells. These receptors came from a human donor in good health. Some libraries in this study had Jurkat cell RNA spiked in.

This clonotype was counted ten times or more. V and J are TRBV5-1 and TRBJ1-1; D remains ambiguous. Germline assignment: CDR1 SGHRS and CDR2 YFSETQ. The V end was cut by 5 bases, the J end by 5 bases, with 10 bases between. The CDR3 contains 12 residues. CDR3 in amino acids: CASRLGSTEAFF. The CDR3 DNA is TGCGCCAGCAGGCTCGGGAGTACTGAAGCTTTCTTT.

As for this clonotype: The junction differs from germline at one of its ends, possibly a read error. Written as DNA, the CDR3 is TGTGCCAGCAGTCCGGGGTCAAGCAACACCGGGGAGCCGTTTTTT. Translation: CASSPGSSNTGEPFF. V gene TRBV12-3 or TRBV12-4 combines with J gene TRBJ2-2; TRBD2 might be the D (5 bases). The CDR3 loop spans 15 amino acids.

CDR3 amino acids: CASSYSSAPSYNEQFF. The CDR3 nucleotides read TGTGCCAGCAGTTACTCTAGCGCGCCCTCCTACAATGAGCAGTTCTTC. The V gene is TRBV6-6, the J gene TRBJ2-1; possibly TRBD2 for D (5 bases). The CDR3 extends over 16 amino acids. V shed 0 bases and J shed 0 bases, with 9 bases lying between them. Germline V lookup: CDR1 MNHNY, CDR2 SVGAGI (reference sequence).

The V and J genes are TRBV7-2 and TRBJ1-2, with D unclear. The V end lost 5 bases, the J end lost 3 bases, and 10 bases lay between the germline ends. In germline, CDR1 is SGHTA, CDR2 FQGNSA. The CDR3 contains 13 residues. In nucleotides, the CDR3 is TGTGCCAGCAGCCCTTACAGATACTATGGCTACACCTTC. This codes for CASSPYRYYGYTF.

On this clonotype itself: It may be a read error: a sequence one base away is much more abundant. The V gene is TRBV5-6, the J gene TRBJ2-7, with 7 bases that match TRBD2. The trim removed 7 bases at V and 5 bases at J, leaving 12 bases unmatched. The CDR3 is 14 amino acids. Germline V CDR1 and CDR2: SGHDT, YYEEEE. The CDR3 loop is CASSEGGSGNEQYF. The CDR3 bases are TGTGCCAGCTCCGAGGGCGGGAGTGGGAACGAGCAGTACTTC.

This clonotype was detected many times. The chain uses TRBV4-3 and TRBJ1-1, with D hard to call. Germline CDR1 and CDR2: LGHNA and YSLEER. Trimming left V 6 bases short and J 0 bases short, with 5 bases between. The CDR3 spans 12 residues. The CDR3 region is CASRGMNTEAFF. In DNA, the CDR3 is TGCGCCAGCAGGGGAATGAACACTGAAGCTTTCTTT.

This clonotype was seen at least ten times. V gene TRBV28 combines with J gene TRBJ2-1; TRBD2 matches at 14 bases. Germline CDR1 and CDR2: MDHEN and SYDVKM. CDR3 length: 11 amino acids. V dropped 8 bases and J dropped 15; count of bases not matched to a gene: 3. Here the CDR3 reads CASQTSGRVFF. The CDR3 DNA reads TGTGCCAGCCAGACTAGCGGGAGGGTGTTCTTC.